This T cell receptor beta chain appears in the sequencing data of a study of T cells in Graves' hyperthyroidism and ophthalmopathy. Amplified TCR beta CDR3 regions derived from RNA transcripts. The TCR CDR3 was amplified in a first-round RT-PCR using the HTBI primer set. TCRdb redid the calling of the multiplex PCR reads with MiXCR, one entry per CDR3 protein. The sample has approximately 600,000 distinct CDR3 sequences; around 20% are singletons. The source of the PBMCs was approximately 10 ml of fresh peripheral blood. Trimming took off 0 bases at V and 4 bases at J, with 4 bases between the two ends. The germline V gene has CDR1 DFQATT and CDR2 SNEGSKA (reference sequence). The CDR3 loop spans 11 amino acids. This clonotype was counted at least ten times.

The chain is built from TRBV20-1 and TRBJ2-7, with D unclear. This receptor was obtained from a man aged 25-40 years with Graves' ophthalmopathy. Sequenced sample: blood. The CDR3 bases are TGCAGTGCTAGAGATGGGTACGAGCAGTACTTC. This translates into CSARDGYEQYF.